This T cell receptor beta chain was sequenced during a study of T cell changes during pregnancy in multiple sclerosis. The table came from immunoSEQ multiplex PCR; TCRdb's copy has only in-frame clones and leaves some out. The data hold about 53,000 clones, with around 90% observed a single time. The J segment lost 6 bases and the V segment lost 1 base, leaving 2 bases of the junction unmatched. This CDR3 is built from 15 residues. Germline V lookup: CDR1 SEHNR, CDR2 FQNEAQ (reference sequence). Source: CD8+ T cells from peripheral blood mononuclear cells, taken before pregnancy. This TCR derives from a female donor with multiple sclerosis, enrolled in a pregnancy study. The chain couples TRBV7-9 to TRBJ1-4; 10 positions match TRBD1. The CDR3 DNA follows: TGTGCCAGCAGCTTAGGGACAGGGGGAGATGAAAAACTGTTTTTT. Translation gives CASSLGTGGDEKLFF.